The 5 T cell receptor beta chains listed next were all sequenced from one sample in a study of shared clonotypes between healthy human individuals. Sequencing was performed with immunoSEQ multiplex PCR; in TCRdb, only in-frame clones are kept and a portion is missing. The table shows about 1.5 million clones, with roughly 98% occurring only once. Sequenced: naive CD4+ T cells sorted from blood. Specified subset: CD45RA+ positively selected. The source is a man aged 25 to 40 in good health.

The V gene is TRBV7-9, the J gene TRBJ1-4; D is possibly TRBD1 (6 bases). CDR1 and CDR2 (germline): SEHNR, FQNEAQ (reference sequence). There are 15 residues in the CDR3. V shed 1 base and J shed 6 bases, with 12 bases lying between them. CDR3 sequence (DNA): TGTGCCAGCAGCTTAGGAAGGACAGTTGATGAAAAACTGTTTTTT. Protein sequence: CASSLGRTVDEKLFF.

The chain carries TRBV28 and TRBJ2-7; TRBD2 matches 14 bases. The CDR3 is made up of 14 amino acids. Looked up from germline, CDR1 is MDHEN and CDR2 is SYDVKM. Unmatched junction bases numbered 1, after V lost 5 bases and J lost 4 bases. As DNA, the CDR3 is TGTGCCAGCAGTGGGACTAGCGGGAGATACGAGCAGTACTTC. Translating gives CASSGTSGRYEQYF.

CDR3 bases: TGCGCCAGCAGCCATCCGAGACAGGGCTCCTACGAGCAGTACTTC. As protein: CASSHPRQGSYEQYF. The rearrangement links TRBV4-1 to TRBJ2-7, with 7 bases aligning to TRBD1. Per germline, CDR1 MGHRA and CDR2 YSYEKL. This CDR3 spans 15 amino acids. The V segment lost 3 bases and the J segment 0 bases; nucleotides outside the gene matches: 5.

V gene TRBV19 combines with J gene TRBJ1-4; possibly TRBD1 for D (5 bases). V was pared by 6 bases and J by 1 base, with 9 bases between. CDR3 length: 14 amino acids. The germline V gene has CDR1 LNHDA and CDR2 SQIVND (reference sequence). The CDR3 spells CASRNQGTNEKLFF. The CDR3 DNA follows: TGTGCCAGTAGAAACCAGGGAACTAATGAAAAACTGTTTTTT.

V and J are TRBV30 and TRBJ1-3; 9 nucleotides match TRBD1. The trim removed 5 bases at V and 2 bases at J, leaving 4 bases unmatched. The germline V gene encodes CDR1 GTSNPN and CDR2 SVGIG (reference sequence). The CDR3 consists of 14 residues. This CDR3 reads CAWVRTGAGNTIYF. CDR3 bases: TGTGCCTGGGTACGGACAGGGGCTGGAAACACCATATATTTT.